This T cell receptor (beta chain) was sequenced during a study of monozygotic twins with inflammatory bowel disease (dated by TCRdb to between 2018 and 2021). Concerning the study at large: The complete study included around 30 monozygotic twin pairs: 19 IBD-discordant Danish pairs and nine German pairs, of which four were IBD-concordant and five were IBD-discordant. Each individual had, on average, about 151 000 unique TCRalpha sequences and 181 000 unique TCRbeta sequences available for analysis. The search for disease-associated traits relied mainly on comparing, within discordant pairs, IBD patients with their genetically identical healthy co-twins. Points the paper makes about the study in general: Repertoire similarity did not differ between concordant and discordant twins, which could be due to limited statistical power. No single strong signal or clonotype linked to IBD turned up in the results, so the idea that one exists was not supported. Compared with healthy twins, IBD patients shared fewer clonotypes with other individuals, and the difference was most pronounced in patients with signs of disease activity. Because patients were on differing immunosuppressive treatments, the repertoires may have picked up extra background noise and inter-individual variability. IBD patients had lower TCRbeta repertoire diversity, measured by the inverse Simpson index, than their healthy co-twins. The analysis was unable to tell different T cell subtypes apart.

Taken from the germline V gene (reference sequence), the CDR1 and CDR2 loops are DFQATT and SNEGSKA. The CDR3 sequence holds 11 residues, the cysteine and phenylalanine included. The coding DNA is unavailable. Libraries came from 5' RACE. The input for every TCR library was around 4,000 ng of total RNA. For each sample, cDNA was synthesized in eight separate reactions using SMARTScribe reverse transcriptase. During cDNA synthesis, template switching was used to introduce unique molecular identifiers that contained a 6-nucleotide sample barcode. Two nested PCRs of about 17 and 10 cycles amplified the TCRalpha and TCRbeta cDNA, and bead purification followed each PCR. Before amplification, the cDNA was treated with uracil DNA-glycosylase and purified using the QIAquick PCR purification kit. The second PCR was the step at which Illumina TruSeq-compatible adapters and sample-specific barcodes were added. TapeStation and Qubit were used to check library quality and concentration, and 4 to 6 ng of each library was pooled. The pooled libraries were sequenced with 2 x 100 bp reads and custom sequencing primers on an Illumina HiSeq2500 single-index Rapid Run. Processing in the source paper ran as follows. PCR and sequencing errors were corrected by UMI-based consensus assembly using MiGEC version 1.2.6. MiXCR version 2.1.1 was used to carry out V(D)J alignment, clonotype assembly and CDR3 extraction. To normalise gene usage, clonotype sharing and MAIT/NKT TCR abundance, the top 1000, 10 000 and 20 000 clonotypes in each sample were analysed. After downsampling to 27 000 UMIs, diversity was calculated as the inverse Simpson index using the vegan R package. Paired Mann-Whitney U tests were applied to discordant twin pairs, with Benjamini-Hochberg correction for multiple testing. TCRdb reprocessed the public reads and reports one entry per CDR3 protein sequence, without DNA. The V and J calls reflect TCRdb's pipeline rather than the authors' work. The sample's table covers 170,000 or so distinct CDR3 sequences. 7.4% of the sample belongs to the ten largest clones.

Note on this clonotype: Its antigen is currently not known.

From each donor, an approximately 2.5 ml peripheral blood sample was collected into PAXgene tubes and stored at -80 degrees C. Without T cell sorting, total RNA was isolated from whole blood using the PAXgene blood miRNA kit on an automated QIAcube. Deep TCRalpha and TCRbeta repertoire profiling with unique molecular barcoding was performed on peripheral blood of monozygotic twin pairs concordant or discordant for inflammatory bowel disease. For every twin pair, smoking habits were documented, and each individual was categorised as a current, former or never smoker. The rearranged segments are TRBV20-1 and TRBJ1-4. This sequence originates from a human donor with ulcerative colitis or Crohn's disease, or a healthy co-twin of an affected twin (not recorded which). What was sequenced was blood. The CDR3 corresponds to CSAREYEKLFF.